This T cell receptor beta chain originates from a study of T cells of healthy individuals. Trimming cost V 9 bases and J 0 bases, with 17 bases left between them. The CDR3 runs to 15 residues. The germline V gene encodes CDR1 MNHEY and CDR2 SVGAGI. TCRdb ran MiXCR on the 5' RACE reads and lists one entry per CDR3 protein. Of 60,000 to 70,000 distinct CDR3 sequences listed, around 15% were seen once; the top ten hold approximately 4.6%. The chain uses TRBV6-5 and TRBJ1-1, with D perhaps TRBD1 (5 bases). The TCR sequence derives from a human donor in good health. The CDR3 bases are TGTGCCAGTCTTGGTGGCAGGGATATGAACACTGAAGCTTTCTTT. Protein product: CASLGGRDMNTEAFF.